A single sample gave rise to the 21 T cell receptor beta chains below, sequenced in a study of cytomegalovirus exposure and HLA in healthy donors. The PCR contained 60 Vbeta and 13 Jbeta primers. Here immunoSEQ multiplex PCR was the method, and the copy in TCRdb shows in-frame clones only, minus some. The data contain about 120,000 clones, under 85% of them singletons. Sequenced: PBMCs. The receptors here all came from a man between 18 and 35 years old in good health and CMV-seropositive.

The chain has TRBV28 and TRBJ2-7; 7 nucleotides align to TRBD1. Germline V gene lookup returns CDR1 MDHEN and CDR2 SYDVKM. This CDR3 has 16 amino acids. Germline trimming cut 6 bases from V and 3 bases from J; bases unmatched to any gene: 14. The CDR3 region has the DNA TGTGCCAGCAGCAGCCCTCCGGGACAGAACATCTACGAGCAGTACTTC. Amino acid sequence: CASSSPPGQNIYEQYF.

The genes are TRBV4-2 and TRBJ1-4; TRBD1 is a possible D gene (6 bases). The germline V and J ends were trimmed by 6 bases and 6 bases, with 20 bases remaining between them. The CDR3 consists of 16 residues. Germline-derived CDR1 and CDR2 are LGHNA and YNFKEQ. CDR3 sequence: CASSPQFQGRDEKLFF. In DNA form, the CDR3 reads TGTGCCAGCAGTCCTCAATTTCAGGGGCGGGATGAAAAACTGTTTTTT.

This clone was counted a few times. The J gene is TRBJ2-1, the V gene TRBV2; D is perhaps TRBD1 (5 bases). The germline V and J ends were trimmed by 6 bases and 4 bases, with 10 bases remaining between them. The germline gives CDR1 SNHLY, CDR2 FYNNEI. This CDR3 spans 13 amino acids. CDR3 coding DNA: TGTGCCAGCAGAGACAGTCAATACAATGAGCAGTTCTTC. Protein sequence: CASRDSQYNEQFF.

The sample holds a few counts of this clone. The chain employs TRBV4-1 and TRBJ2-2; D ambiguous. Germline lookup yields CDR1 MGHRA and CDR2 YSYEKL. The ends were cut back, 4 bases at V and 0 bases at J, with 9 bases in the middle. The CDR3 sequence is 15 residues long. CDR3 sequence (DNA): TGCGCCAGCAGCCGCTCTGACACGAACACCGGGGAGCTGTTTTTT. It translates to CASSRSDTNTGELFF.

The CDR3 sequence is CASSMGFSGGYEDNDYGYTF. CDR3 coding DNA: TGTGCCAGTAGTATGGGATTTAGCGGGGGCTATGAGGATAATGACTATGGCTACACCTTC. This chain uses TRBV19 with TRBJ1-2, with D possibly TRBD1 on 6 matching bases. V lost 3 bases, J lost 3 bases, and 29 bases lay in between. CDR1 and CDR2 from the germline V gene are LNHDA and SQIVND (reference sequence). There are 20 residues in the CDR3.

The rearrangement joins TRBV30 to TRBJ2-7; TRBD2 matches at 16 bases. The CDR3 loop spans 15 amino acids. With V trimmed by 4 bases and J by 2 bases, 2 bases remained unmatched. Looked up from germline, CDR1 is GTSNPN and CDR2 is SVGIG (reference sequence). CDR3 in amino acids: CAWKGLAGGAYEQYF. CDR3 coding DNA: TGTGCCTGGAAGGGACTAGCGGGAGGGGCCTACGAGCAGTACTTC. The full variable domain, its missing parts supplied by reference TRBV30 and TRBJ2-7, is SQTIHQWPATLVQPVGSPLSLECTVEGTSNPNLYWYRQAAGRGLQLLFYSVGIGQISSEVPQNLSASRPQDRQFILSSKKLLLSDSGFYLCAWKGLAGGAYEQYFGPGTRLTVT.

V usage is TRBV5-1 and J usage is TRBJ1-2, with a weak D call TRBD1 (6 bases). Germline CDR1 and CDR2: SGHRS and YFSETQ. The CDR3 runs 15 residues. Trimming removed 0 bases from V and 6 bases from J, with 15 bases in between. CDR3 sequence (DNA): TGCGCCAGCAGCTTGGCCTGGCAAGGGGGAGATGGCTACACCTTC. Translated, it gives CASSLAWQGGDGYTF.

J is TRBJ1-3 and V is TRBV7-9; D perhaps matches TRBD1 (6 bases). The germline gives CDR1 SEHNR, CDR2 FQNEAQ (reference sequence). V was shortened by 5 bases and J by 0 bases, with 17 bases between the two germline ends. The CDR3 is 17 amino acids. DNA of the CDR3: TGTGCCAGCAGCCCCGGGACAAGCGCGTTCTCTGGAAACACCATATATTTT. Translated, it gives CASSPGTSAFSGNTIYF.

The CDR3 nucleotides read TGTGCCAGCAGCCAAGAGGGACTAGATACCGGGGAGCTGTTTTTT. Residues: CASSQEGLDTGELFF. This sequence joins TRBV4-2 and TRBJ2-2; 8 bases agree with TRBD2. V dropped 0 bases and J dropped 5; count of bases not matched to a gene: 2. Germline V gives CDR1 LGHNA, CDR2 YNFKEQ. CDR3 length: 15 residues.

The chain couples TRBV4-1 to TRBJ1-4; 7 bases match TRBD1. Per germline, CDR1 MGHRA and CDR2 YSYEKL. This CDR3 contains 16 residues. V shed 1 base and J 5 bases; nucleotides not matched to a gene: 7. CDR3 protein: CASSQAPGQINEKLFF. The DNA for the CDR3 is TGCGCCAGCAGCCAAGCTCCGGGACAGATAAATGAAAAACTGTTTTTT.

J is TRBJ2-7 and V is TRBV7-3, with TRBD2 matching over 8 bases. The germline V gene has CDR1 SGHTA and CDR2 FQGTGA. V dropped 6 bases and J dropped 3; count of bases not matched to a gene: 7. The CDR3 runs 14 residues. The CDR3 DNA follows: TGTGCCAGCAGGGTAGATGGGACTAGCTACGAGCAGTACTTC. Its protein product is CASRVDGTSYEQYF. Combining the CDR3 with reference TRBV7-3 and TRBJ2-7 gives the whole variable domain GAGVSQTPSNKVTEKGKYVELRCDPISGHTALYWYRQSLGQGPEFLIYFQGTGAADDSGLPNDRFFAVRPEGSVSTLKIQRTERGDSAVYLCASRVDGTSYEQYFGPGTRLTVT.

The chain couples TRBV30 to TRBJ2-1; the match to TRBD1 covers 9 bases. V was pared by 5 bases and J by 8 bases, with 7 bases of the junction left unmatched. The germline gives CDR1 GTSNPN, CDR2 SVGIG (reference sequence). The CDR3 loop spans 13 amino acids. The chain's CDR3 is CAWVDRGGDEQFF. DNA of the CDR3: TGTGCCTGGGTGGACAGGGGCGGGGATGAGCAGTTCTTC.

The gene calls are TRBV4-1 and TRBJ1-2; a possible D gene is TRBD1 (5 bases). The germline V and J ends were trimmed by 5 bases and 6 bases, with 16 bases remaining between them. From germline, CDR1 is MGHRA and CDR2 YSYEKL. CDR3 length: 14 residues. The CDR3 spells CASSGLGQGHGYTF. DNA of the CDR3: TGCGCCAGCAGCGGTCTGGGGCAGGGTCATGGCTACACCTTC.

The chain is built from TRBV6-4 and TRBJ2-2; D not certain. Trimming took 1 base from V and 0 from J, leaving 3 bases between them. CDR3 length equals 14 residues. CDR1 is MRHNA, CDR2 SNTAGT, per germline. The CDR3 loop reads CASSDWPNTGELFF. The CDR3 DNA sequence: TGTGCCAGCAGTGACTGGCCGAACACCGGGGAGCTGTTTTTT.

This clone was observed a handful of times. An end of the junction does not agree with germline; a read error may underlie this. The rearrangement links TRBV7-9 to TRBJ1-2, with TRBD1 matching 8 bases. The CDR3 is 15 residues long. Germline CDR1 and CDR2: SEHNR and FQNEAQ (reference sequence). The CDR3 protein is CSSSLPGTGAYGYTF. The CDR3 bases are TGTTCCAGCAGCTTACCCGGGACAGGCGCTTATGGCTACACCTTC.

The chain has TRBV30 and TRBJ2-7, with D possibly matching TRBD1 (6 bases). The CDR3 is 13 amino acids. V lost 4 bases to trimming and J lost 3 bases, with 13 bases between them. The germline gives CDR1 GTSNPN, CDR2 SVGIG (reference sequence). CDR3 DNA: TGTGCCTGGACTGCGGGCAGGGGCTACGAGCAGTACTTC. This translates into CAWTAGRGYEQYF.

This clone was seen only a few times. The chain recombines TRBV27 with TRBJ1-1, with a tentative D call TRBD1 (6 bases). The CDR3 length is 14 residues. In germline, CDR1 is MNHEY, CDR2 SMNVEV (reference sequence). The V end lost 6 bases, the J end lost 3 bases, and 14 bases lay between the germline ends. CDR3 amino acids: CASSPPNRDTEAFF. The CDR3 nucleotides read TGTGCCAGCAGCCCTCCCAACAGGGACACTGAAGCTTTCTTT.

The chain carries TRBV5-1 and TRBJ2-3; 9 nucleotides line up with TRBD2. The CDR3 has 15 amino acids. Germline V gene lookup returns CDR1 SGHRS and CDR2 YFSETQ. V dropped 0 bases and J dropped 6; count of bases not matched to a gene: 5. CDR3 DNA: TGCGCCAGCAGCTTGGTAGCGGGAGTTTCGGATACGCAGTATTTT. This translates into CASSLVAGVSDTQYF. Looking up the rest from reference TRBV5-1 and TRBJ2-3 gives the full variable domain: KAGVTQTPRYLIKTRGQQVTLSCSPISGHRSVSWYQQTPGQGLQFLFEYFSETQRNKGNFPGRFSGRQFSNSRSEMNVSTLELGDSALYLCASSLVAGVSDTQYFGPGTRLTVL.

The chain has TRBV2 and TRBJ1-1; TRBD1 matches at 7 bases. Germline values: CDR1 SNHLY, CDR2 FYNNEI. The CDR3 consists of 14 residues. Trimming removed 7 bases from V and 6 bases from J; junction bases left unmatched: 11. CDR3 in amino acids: CASTYRGGGAEAFF. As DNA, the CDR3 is TGTGCCAGCACTTACAGGGGCGGAGGGGCTGAAGCTTTCTTT.

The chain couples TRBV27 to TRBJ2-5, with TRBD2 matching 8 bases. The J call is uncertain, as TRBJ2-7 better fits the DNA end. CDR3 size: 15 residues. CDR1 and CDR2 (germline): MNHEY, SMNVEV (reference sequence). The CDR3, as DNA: TGTGCCAGCAGTGTAGATAGCGGGATAACCTACGAGCAGTACTTC. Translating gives CASSVDSGITYEQYF.

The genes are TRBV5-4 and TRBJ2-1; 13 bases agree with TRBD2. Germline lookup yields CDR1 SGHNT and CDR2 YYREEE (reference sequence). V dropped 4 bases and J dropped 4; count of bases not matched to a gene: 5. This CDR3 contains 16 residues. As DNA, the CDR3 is TGTGCCAGCAGCCCGAAGACTAGCGGGGGGTACAATGAGCAGTTCTTC. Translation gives CASSPKTSGGYNEQFF.